This is a list of T cell receptor beta chains from one sample in a study of cytomegalovirus exposure and HLA in healthy donors. Only in-frame clones appear in the TCRdb table, and some are missing; sequencing was by immunoSEQ multiplex PCR. The data contain about 140,000 clones, 75% to 85% of them singletons. Sample: PBMCs. The receptors here all came from a woman aged 40 to 49 in good health and CMV-seropositive. Each CDR3 is given with its conserved first and last residue. Fields, in order: D gene, J gene, V gene, clone size, CDR3 protein, CDR3 DNA. D genes are given only for firm matches. Size tells how often a clone was seen (once, few, many) or the class of an expanded clone, and some rows leave it out.

>.|TRBJ1-1|TRBV29-1|.
CSVGGGLNTEAFF
TGCAGCGTTGGGGGGGGGCTCAACACTGAAGCTTTCTTT
>.|TRBJ2-3|TRBV29-1|few
CSVEAQGNPTDTQYF
TGCAGCGTTGAAGCCCAGGGTAATCCCACAGATACGCAGTATTTT
>TRBD2|TRBJ2-7|TRBV5-1|.
CASSLGRTSGLGEQYF
TGCGCCAGCAGCTTGGGGAGGACTAGCGGGCTTGGCGAGCAGTACTTC
>.|TRBJ1-4|TRBV7-9|once
CSSSPPPAGAYEKLFF
TGTTCCAGCAGCCCCCCCCCGGCGGGGGCTTATGAAAAACTGTTTTTT
>.|TRBJ2-5|TRBV5-1|.
CASTQGILQETQYF
TGCGCCAGCACACAGGGTATACTTCAAGAGACCCAGTACTTC
>TRBD1|TRBJ1-5|TRBV2|.
CASSAQGAGQPQHF
TGTGCCAGCAGCGCACAGGGGGCGGGTCAGCCCCAGCATTTT
>.|TRBJ1-5|TRBV6-1|.
CASSEDRAQPQHF
TGTGCCAGCAGTGAAGACAGGGCTCAGCCCCAGCATTTT
>.|TRBJ1-4|TRBV6-5|.
CASSEDSYNEKLFF
TGTGCCAGCAGTGAGGACAGTTATAATGAAAAACTGTTTTTT
>TRBD1|TRBJ1-2|TRBV15|few
CATSRVRGYGYTF
TGTGCCACCAGCAGGGTCAGGGGGTATGGCTACACCTTC
>TRBD1|TRBJ2-5|TRBV14|.
CASSRSGGTQYF
TGTGCCAGCAGCCGCTCAGGGGGAACCCAGTACTTC
>.|TRBJ2-2|TRBV2|.
CASSEAIVHTGELFF
TGTGCCAGCAGTGAAGCCATAGTCCACACCGGGGAGCTGTTTTTT
>TRBD2|TRBJ2-4|TRBV4-2|.
CASSLGAGASDIQYF
TGTGCCAGCAGCCTAGGAGCGGGAGCTAGCGACATTCAGTACTTC
>.|TRBJ2-7|TRBV28|once
CASSRSSTSYEQYF
TGTGCCAGCAGTCGATCTAGCACCTCCTACGAGCAGTACTTC
>.|TRBJ2-7|TRBV4-1|.
CASSQDWAAAYEQYF
TGCGCCAGCAGCCAAGATTGGGCAGCAGCCTACGAGCAGTACTTC